What follows are 10 T cell receptor beta chains derived from one specimen sequenced in a study of blood T cell repertoires in COVID-19. Data came from immunoSEQ multiplex PCR; TCRdb stores just in-frame clones and leaves some out. Among tens of thousands of clones, around 83% were seen once, and the ten largest hold about 5%. Sequenced: peripheral blood. These receptors were taken from a man aged 35 to 55 with active COVID-19.

The V gene is TRBV24-1, the J gene TRBJ1-1; D may be TRBD1 (6 bases). The CDR3 contains 14 residues. Germline CDR1 reads KGHDR; CDR2 reads SFDVKD. Trimming cost V 4 bases and J 9 bases, with 17 bases left between them. The CDR3 coding sequence is TGTGCCACCAGTGAATCCGGCAGGGGCCACAAAGCTTTCTTT. Protein: CATSESGRGHKAFF.

The chain has TRBV27 and TRBJ1-2; D possibly corresponds to TRBD1 (5 bases). Germline CDR1 and CDR2: MNHEY and SMNVEV (reference sequence). This CDR3 spans 16 amino acids. The ends were cut back, 1 base at V and 3 bases at J, with 15 bases in the middle. CDR3 loop: CASSLLGQTSYYGYTF. The CDR3 region has the DNA TGTGCCAGCAGTTTATTGGGGCAGACTTCTTACTATGGCTACACCTTC.

CDR3 DNA: TGTGCCACCAGTGATCCGACTAGCTACAATGAGCAGTTCTTC. Translating it yields CATSDPTSYNEQFF. The chain employs TRBV24-1 and TRBJ2-1; possibly TRBD2 for D (6 bases). The V gene lost 3 bases and the J gene lost 3 bases, with 8 bases spanning the gap. Per the germline V gene, CDR1 is KGHDR and CDR2 is SFDVKD. The CDR3 spans 14 residues.

The chain employs TRBV9 and TRBJ2-1; TRBD2 might be the D (5 bases). Trimming stripped 0 bases from V and 0 bases from J, with 22 bases between. The CDR3 loop spans 20 amino acids. Germline V gives CDR1 SGDLS, CDR2 YYNGEE. CDR3: CASSVASLEALFSSYNEQFF. CDR3 in DNA: TGTGCCAGCAGCGTAGCTAGTTTGGAGGCGCTATTCAGCTCCTACAATGAGCAGTTCTTC.

This clone has only a few counts. This rearrangement joins TRBV6-6 to TRBJ1-5; 10 bases align to TRBD1. The CDR3 spans 15 residues. J lost 6 bases, V lost 2 bases, and 4 bases had no gene match. Germline values: CDR1 MNHNY, CDR2 SVGAGI (reference sequence). The chain's CDR3 is CASSYARTGGQPQHF. The CDR3 bases are TGTGCCAGCAGTTACGCGCGGACAGGGGGTCAGCCCCAGCATTTT.

The gene calls are TRBV29-1 and TRBJ1-1; D remains unclear. The CDR3 spans 11 residues. CDR1 is SQVTM, CDR2 ANQGSEA, per germline. Here the CDR3 DNA reads TGCAGTGTCATACCCCAGGCTGAAGCTTTCTTT. Translating it yields CSVIPQAEAFF.

Here the CDR3 reads CASSRLKWGLAGVNEQFF. Written as DNA, the CDR3 is TGTGCCAGCTCACGACTGAAGTGGGGACTAGCGGGAGTTAATGAGCAGTTCTTC. The chain employs TRBV18 and TRBJ2-1; 14 bases agree with TRBD2. V lost 4 bases to trimming and J lost 7 bases; unmatched junction nucleotides: 12. CDR1 is KGHSH and CDR2 is LQKENI in the germline V gene. The CDR3 is 18 amino acids. Together with reference TRBV18 and TRBJ2-1, the CDR3 gives the full variable domain: NAGVMQNPRHLVRRRGQEARLRCSPMKGHSHVYWYRQLPEEGLKFMVYLQKENIIDESGMPKERFSAEFPKEGPSILRIQQVVRGDSAAYFCASSRLKWGLAGVNEQFFGPGTRLTVL.

The chain employs TRBV19 and TRBJ2-3; D perhaps matches TRBD2 (5 bases). Germline V gene sequence: CDR1 LNHDA, CDR2 SQIVND (reference sequence). V was clipped by 2 bases and J by 0 bases, with 12 bases between them. The CDR3 totals 16 residues. The CDR3 is CASSIRSGYSTDTQYF. In nucleotides, the CDR3 is TGTGCCAGTAGTATACGGAGCGGATATAGCACAGATACGCAGTATTTT.

The rearrangement uses TRBV10-3 and TRBJ1-1; 10 nucleotides match TRBD1. CDR1 is ENHRY and CDR2 is SYGVKD in the germline V gene. There are 15 residues in the CDR3. V lost 8 bases to trimming and J lost 11 bases; unmatched junction nucleotides: 17. The CDR3 sequence: CAIASPGTGVIGAFF. CDR3 nucleotide sequence: TGTGCCATCGCGTCTCCAGGGACAGGGGTGATTGGGGCTTTCTTT.

This clone was found a few times. The chain has TRBV19 and TRBJ2-2; D perhaps matches TRBD2 (7 bases). Germline CDR1 is LNHDA and CDR2 is SQIVND (reference sequence). The V end was cut by 5 bases, the J end by 2 bases, with 18 bases between. This CDR3 spans 17 amino acids. The CDR3: CASSLSWGGPNTGELFF. The CDR3 DNA reads TGTGCCAGTAGTCTCTCTTGGGGGGGCCCCAACACCGGGGAGCTGTTTTTT. The whole variable domain, filled in from reference TRBV19 and TRBJ2-2, reads DGGITQSPKYLFRKEGQNVTLSCEQNLNHDAMYWYRQDPGQGLRLIYYSQIVNDFQKGDIAEGYSVSREKKESFPLTVTSAQKNPTAFYLCASSLSWGGPNTGELFFGEGSRLTVL.